This T cell receptor beta chain was captured by sequencing in a study of human T cells and chemical hapten exposure. Study overall: The scalp of each patient received a weekly diphenylcyclopropenone dose for the full roughly 23-week study. Patches that contained 0.01% DPC were applied to the upper back and read at 6 days.

Time point described: patch test 2, 6 weeks after DPC sensitization. The treatment here: therapeutic diphenylcyclopropenone sensitization with weekly scalp DPC. V lost 1 base and J lost 5; bases outside the gene matches: 5. Germline CDR1 and CDR2: SGHDT and YYEEEE. The CDR3 runs 15 residues. MiXCR was run by TCRdb on the RACE reads, yielding one entry per CDR3 protein. The sample includes some 350,000 distinct CDR3 sequences, about 6% of them seen just once. This chain connects TRBV5-6 to TRBJ1-1; 10 bases map to TRBD1. Sample: whole blood, taken in connection with sensitization to the hapten diphenylcyclopropenone (DPC). The source of this sequence is a woman aged 18-29 years with alopecia areata. Some clones in this sample may be carry-over from other donors' samples. The CDR3 DNA is TGTGCCAGCAGCTTGCTAGGACAGGGGGTTACTGAAGCTTTCTTT. Its protein product is CASSLLGQGVTEAFF.